This TCR beta chain was profiled in a study of blood T cell repertoires in COVID-19. V was pared by 3 bases and J by 8 bases, with 11 bases of the junction left unmatched. Germline-derived CDR1 and CDR2 are KGHSH and LQKENI. The CDR3 is 15 residues long. The data were produced by immunoSEQ multiplex PCR, yet TCRdb's version contains in-frame clones alone and is incomplete. The sample carries about 120,000 clones, around 81% recorded once. V usage is TRBV18 and J usage is TRBJ1-2; TRBD1 aligns across 8 bases. Sequencing was carried out using peripheral blood. The clonotype comes from a man between 70 and 80 years old with acute or convalescent COVID-19. CDR3 DNA: TGTGCCAGCTCACCTGGGGACAGGCTGGGGAAAGGCTACACCTTC. It translates to CASSPGDRLGKGYTF.